Listed below are T cell receptor beta chains from one sample, sequenced in a study of T cell changes during pregnancy in multiple sclerosis. Sequencing was performed with immunoSEQ multiplex PCR; in TCRdb, only in-frame clones are kept and a portion is missing. The sample yields just under 65,000 clones, 75% to 95% seen once. The material was peripheral blood, obtained in the third trimester of pregnancy. These receptors all stem from a female donor in good health, enrolled as a control in a pregnancy study. Both conserved end residues are part of each CDR3. The D gene is left open where the match is weak. Size values are once, few and many counts, or a class for expanded clones, and some rows have none.

V gene	D gene	J gene	clone size	CDR3 length	CDR3 protein	CDR3 DNA
TRBV5-6	TRBD2	TRBJ2-2	-	15	CASIIAGGHTGELFF	TGTGCCAGCATAATAGCGGGGGGGCATACCGGGGAGCTGTTTTTT
TRBV29-1	-	TRBJ2-2	-	13	CSVEPGNTGELFF	TGCAGCGTTGAACCAGGGAACACCGGGGAGCTGTTTTTT
TRBV9	-	TRBJ2-1	once	15	CASSVGWRTYNEQFF	TGTGCCAGCAGCGTAGGCTGGAGGACCTACAATGAGCAGTTCTTC
TRBV6-6	TRBD1	TRBJ1-4	-	15	CASREPGQVNEKLFF	TGTGCCAGCAGGGAACCGGGACAGGTTAATGAAAAACTGTTTTTT
TRBV9	-	TRBJ1-3	-	14	CASSEQGHGNTIYF	TGTGCCAGCAGCGAACAGGGTCATGGAAACACCATATATTTT
TRBV6-6	-	TRBJ2-1	-	14	CASSPGSGYAEQFF	TGTGCCAGCAGTCCCGGATCAGGGTATGCGGAGCAGTTCTTC
TRBV6-5	TRBD1	TRBJ1-2	-	14	CASSQGQGSSGYTF	TGTGCCAGCAGTCAGGGACAGGGTTCCTCCGGCTACACCTTC
TRBV2	-	TRBJ2-7	-	14	CASSEIQGGAEQYF	TGTGCCAGCAGTGAAATCCAGGGCGGTGCCGAGCAGTACTTC
TRBV28	TRBD1	TRBJ1-2	-	15	CASSPQGTGPYGYTF	TGTGCCAGCAGCCCCCAGGGGACAGGGCCCTATGGCTACACCTTC
TRBV6-1	-	TRBJ1-3	-	16	CASSEGSGVGGNTIYF	TGTGCCAGCAGTGAAGGATCGGGGGTGGGCGGAAACACCATATATTTT
TRBV7-3	-	TRBJ1-1	once	13	CASSLNAGLEAFF	TGTGCCAGCAGCTTAAATGCGGGACTTGAAGCTTTCTTT
TRBV7-9	TRBD2	TRBJ2-7	-	16	CASSPELAGGIYEQYF	TGTGCCAGCAGCCCAGAACTAGCGGGGGGGATTTACGAGCAGTACTTC
TRBV9	-	TRBJ1-2	-	13	CASSVAGFGGYTF	TGTGCCAGCAGCGTAGCAGGGTTTGGTGGCTACACCTTC
TRBV7-9	TRBD1	TRBJ2-2	-	15	CASFVGTGWTGELFF	TGTGCCAGCTTTGTAGGGACAGGGTGGACCGGGGAGCTGTTTTTT
TRBV19	-	TRBJ2-5	-	11	CASTGEETQYF	TGTGCCAGTACCGGGGAAGAGACCCAGTACTTC
TRBV28	-	TRBJ2-2	-	15	CASSLFQENTGELFF	TGTGCCAGCAGTTTATTCCAGGAGAACACCGGGGAGCTGTTTTTT
TRBV7-9	-	TRBJ1-6	once	17	CASSGALGDVGNSPLHF	TGTGCCAGCAGCGGGGCGCTAGGGGATGTTGGCAATTCACCCCTCCACTTT
TRBV29-1	-	TRBJ2-6	-	14	CSVVSGSGANVLTF	TGCAGCGTTGTCTCCGGCTCTGGGGCCAACGTCCTGACTTTC
TRBV5-6	-	TRBJ1-2	-	13	CASSYDSDYGYTF	TGTGCCAGCAGCTACGACAGTGACTATGGCTACACCTTC
TRBV29-1	TRBD1	TRBJ2-3	-	13	CSVEGQGTDTQYF	TGCAGCGTTGAAGGACAGGGAACAGATACGCAGTATTTT
TRBV6-4	-	TRBJ2-3	-	15	CASSETGGGTDTQYF	TGTGCCAGCAGTGAGACGGGGGGCGGAACAGATACGCAGTATTTT
TRBV28	-	TRBJ2-3	-	15	CASSPGGATTDTQYF	TGTGCCAGCAGCCCAGGAGGGGCAACCACAGATACGCAGTATTTT
TRBV29-1	TRBD2	TRBJ2-3	-	12	CSVGLADSSPYF	TGCAGCGTTGGGCTAGCGGATTCCTCCCCGTATTTT
TRBV11-2	TRBD2	TRBJ2-3	-	15	CASSSKTSSTDTQYF	TGTGCCAGCAGCTCTAAGACTAGCTCCACAGATACGCAGTATTTT
TRBV28	-	TRBJ2-2	-	15	CASSLLFRGTGELFF	TGTGCCAGCAGTCTCCTTTTTCGGGGCACCGGGGAGCTGTTTTTT
TRBV19	-	TRBJ2-1	-	13	CASWSSPYNEQFF	TGTGCCAGTTGGTCCAGTCCTTACAATGAGCAGTTCTTC
TRBV5-4	-	TRBJ1-2	-	15	CASSLESPRPGGYTF	TGTGCCAGCAGCTTGGAGTCCCCTCGACCGGGGGGCTACACCTTC
TRBV28	-	TRBJ1-5	-	14	CASIPGGANQPQHF	TGTGCCAGCATCCCTGGAGGGGCCAATCAGCCCCAGCATTTT
TRBV6-5	-	TRBJ1-5	-	13	CASSEQGWQPQHF	TGTGCCAGCAGTGAACAGGGATGGCAGCCCCAGCATTTT
TRBV2	-	TRBJ2-1	-	13	CASSGRGGPKEVF	TGTGCCAGCAGTGGTCGTGGGGGCCCGAAGGAGGTCTTC
TRBV29-1	-	TRBJ2-3	-	15	CSVAPRASFTDTQYF	TGCAGCGTTGCTCCCCGGGCTAGCTTCACAGATACGCAGTATTTT
TRBV19	TRBD1	TRBJ2-1	-	15	CASSKDRGYYNEQFF	TGTGCCAGTAGTAAGGACAGGGGGTATTACAATGAGCAGTTCTTC
TRBV10-1	-	TRBJ2-1	-	16	CASSAGIGTSKGGKFF	TGCGCCAGCAGTGCGGGTATTGGGACTAGTAAAGGGGGCAAGTTCTTC
TRBV11-2	-	TRBJ2-2	once	14	CASSRDFNTGELFF	TGTGCCAGCAGCAGGGACTTTAACACCGGGGAGCTGTTTTTT
TRBV7-9	-	TRBJ2-3	-	13	CASSWAGTDTQYF	TGTGCCAGCAGCTGGGCAGGCACAGATACGCAGTATTTT
TRBV7-2	TRBD1	TRBJ1-2	-	16	CASIEGTGIANYGYTF	TGTGCCAGCATCGAAGGGACAGGCATCGCTAACTATGGCTACACCTTC
TRBV19	TRBD1	TRBJ2-5	-	15	CASSIGFGTGGTQYF	TGTGCCAGTAGTATAGGATTTGGGACAGGGGGGACCCAGTACTTC
TRBV6-1	-	TRBJ1-1	-	13	CASSAVEGTEAFF	TGTGCCAGCAGTGCGGTGGAGGGCACTGAAGCTTTCTTT
TRBV20-1	-	TRBJ2-7	-	10	CSASGGSQYF	TGCAGTGCTAGCGGAGGGTCGCAGTACTTC
TRBV6-6	-	TRBJ1-1	-	14	CASSYGRTVTEAFF	TGTGCCAGCAGTTACGGCCGGACAGTCACTGAAGCTTTCTTT